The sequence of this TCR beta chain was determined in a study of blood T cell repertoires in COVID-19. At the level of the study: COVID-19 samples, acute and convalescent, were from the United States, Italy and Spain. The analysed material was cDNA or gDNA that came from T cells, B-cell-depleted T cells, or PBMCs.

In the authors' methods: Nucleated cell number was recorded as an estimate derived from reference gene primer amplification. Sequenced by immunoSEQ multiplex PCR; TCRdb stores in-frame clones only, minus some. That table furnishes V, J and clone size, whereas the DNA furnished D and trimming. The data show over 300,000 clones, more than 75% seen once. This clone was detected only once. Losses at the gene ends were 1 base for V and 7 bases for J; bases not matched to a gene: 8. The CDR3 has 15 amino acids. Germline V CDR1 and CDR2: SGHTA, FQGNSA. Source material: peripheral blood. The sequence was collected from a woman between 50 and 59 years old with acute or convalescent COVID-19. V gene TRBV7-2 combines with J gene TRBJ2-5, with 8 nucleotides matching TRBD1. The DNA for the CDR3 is TGTGCCAGCAGCTTAGGGACAGGGATCCAGGGGACCCAGTACTTC. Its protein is CASSLGTGIQGTQYF. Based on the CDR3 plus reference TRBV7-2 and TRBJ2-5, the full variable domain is GAGVSQSPSNKVTEKGKDVELRCDPISGHTALYWYRQSLGQGLEFLIYFQGNSAPDKSGLPSDRFSAERTGGSVSTLTIQRTQQEDSAVYLCASSLGTGIQGTQYFGPGTRLLVL.